Listed here are 21 T cell receptor beta chains from one sample, sequenced in a study of shared clonotypes between healthy human individuals. Profiling relied on immunoSEQ multiplex PCR, and the TCRdb table lists in-frame clones only, not all of them. The sample shows 2 million to 2.5 million clones, 93% of them seen only once. Sequencing used naive CD4+ T cells from PBMCs. Documented subset: CD45RA+ positively selected. The receptor source for this set is a man younger than 35 in good health. Some clones in this sample may be carry-over from other donors' samples.

CDR3 protein: CASNGSGRQTGELFF. The CDR3 DNA reads as TGCGCCAGCAACGGTTCAGGACGACAAACCGGGGAGCTGTTTTTT. V usage is TRBV5-1 and J usage is TRBJ2-2, with D unclear. The CDR3 spans 15 residues. The V end lost 6 bases, the J end lost 5 bases, and 17 bases lay between the germline ends. From germline, CDR1 is SGHRS and CDR2 YFSETQ.

The rearrangement uses TRBV11-1 and TRBJ1-2; D may be TRBD1 (6 bases). Trimming cost V 4 bases and J 0 bases, with 6 bases left between them. The CDR3 has 13 residues. CDR1 SGHAT and CDR2 FQDESV come from the germline V gene (reference sequence). DNA of the CDR3: TGTGCCAGCAGCTGGACAGCTAACTATGGCTACACCTTC. Translated: CASSWTANYGYTF.

In regard to this clone: Other DNA sequences in this sample translate to the same CDR3. The chain has TRBV20-1 and TRBJ2-1; D is unclear. Trimming cost V 6 bases and J 4 bases, with 7 bases left between them. The CDR3 is 11 residues long. The germline V gene has CDR1 DFQATT and CDR2 SNEGSKA (reference sequence). In DNA form, the CDR3 reads TGCAGTGCCCGTAGTTACAATGAGCAGTTCTTC. Translated, it gives CSARSYNEQFF.

The chain is built from TRBV19 and TRBJ1-1, with 7 bases that match TRBD1. Germline CDR1 is LNHDA and CDR2 is SQIVND (reference sequence). The CDR3 loop spans 14 amino acids. V shed 5 bases and J 6 bases; nucleotides not matched to a gene: 9. The CDR3 reads CASSYSNRGAEAFF. In DNA, the CDR3 is TGTGCCAGTAGTTATTCTAACAGGGGTGCTGAAGCTTTCTTT.

J is TRBJ2-3 and V is TRBV28; 7 bases match TRBD2. The CDR3 is made up of 11 amino acids. Germline V gene sequence: CDR1 MDHEN, CDR2 SYDVKM. The trim removed 6 bases at V and 6 bases at J, leaving 0 bases unmatched. The CDR3 loop reads CASRGGDTQYF. As DNA, the CDR3 is TGTGCCAGCAGGGGAGGGGATACGCAGTATTTT. The full variable domain, completed using reference TRBV28 and TRBJ2-3, is DVKVTQSSRYLVKRTGEKVFLECVQDMDHENMFWYRQDPGLGLRLIYFSYDVKMKEKGDIPEGYSVSREKKERFSLILESASTNQTSMYLCASRGGDTQYFGPGTRLTVL.

CDR3 residues: CASSAYIFGSRYF. The CDR3 DNA reads TGTGCCAGCAGCGCGTATATTTTCGGGAGTCGGTACTTC. This chain uses TRBV5-4 with TRBJ2-7; D possibly corresponds to TRBD2 (6 bases). This CDR3 region has 13 residues. Germline CDR1 SGHNT, CDR2 YYREEE (reference sequence). Trimming pared 4 bases from V and 12 bases from J, leaving 20 bases between.

The gene calls are TRBV19 and TRBJ2-1; 8 bases align to TRBD2. Trimming cost V 3 bases and J 6 bases; bases outside gene matches: 22. The CDR3 sequence is 20 residues long. CDR1 and CDR2 (germline): LNHDA, SQIVND (reference sequence). The CDR3 loop is CASSMTLSLAGPPKANEQFF. The CDR3 nucleotides read TGTGCCAGTAGTATGACCCTCAGCCTAGCGGGCCCCCCCAAGGCCAATGAGCAGTTCTTC.

A single count supports this clone. V and J are TRBV29-1 and TRBJ1-4; 7 bases agree with TRBD1. The CDR3 covers 12 residues. After removal of 4 bases from V and 6 bases from J, the junction contained 2 bases not matched to a gene. CDR1 is SQVTM and CDR2 is ANQGSEA in the germline V gene. CDR3 DNA sequence: TGCAGCGTTGCCCAGGGGGATGAAAAACTGTTTTTT. Its protein is CSVAQGDEKLFF.

The V gene is TRBV6-5, the J gene TRBJ2-7; a weak D match, TRBD2 (8 bases). The CDR3 is made up of 15 amino acids. Trimming took off 5 bases at V and 2 bases at J, with 16 bases between the two ends. CDR1 and CDR2 from the germline V gene are MNHEY and SVGAGI. The chain's CDR3 is CASSSGGQPTYEQYF. CDR3 bases: TGTGCCAGCAGTAGCGGGGGACAGCCTACCTACGAGCAGTACTTC.

The chain is built from TRBV6-6 and TRBJ2-2; the D is unclear. CDR3 size: 13 residues. The V end was cut by 3 bases, the J end by 5 bases, with 7 bases between. Germline CDR1 is MNHNY and CDR2 is SVGAGI (reference sequence). CDR3 nucleotide sequence: TGTGCCAGCAGTTATTTCGGGACCGGGGAGCTGTTTTTT. Its protein is CASSYFGTGELFF.

The chain has TRBV5-1 and TRBJ2-7; 13 nucleotides agree with TRBD2. CDR1 is SGHRS and CDR2 is YFSETQ in the germline V gene. This CDR3 spans 16 amino acids. The trim removed 4 bases at V and 4 bases at J, leaving 8 bases unmatched. The CDR3 nucleotides read TGCGCCAGCAGCACCGGGACTAGCGGGGTGTCGTACGAGCAGTACTTC. Its translation: CASSTGTSGVSYEQYF. The full variable domain, its missing parts supplied by reference TRBV5-1 and TRBJ2-7, is KAGVTQTPRYLIKTRGQQVTLSCSPISGHRSVSWYQQTPGQGLQFLFEYFSETQRNKGNFPGRFSGRQFSNSRSEMNVSTLELGDSALYLCASSTGTSGVSYEQYFGPGTRLTVT.

V gene TRBV4-3 combines with J gene TRBJ2-7; TRBD2 matches 8 bases. Germline loops: CDR1 LGHNA, CDR2 YSLEER. The CDR3 runs to 15 residues. Unmatched junction bases numbered 4, after V lost 1 base and J lost 2 bases. CDR3 sequence reads: CASSQVQAGAYEQYF. As DNA, the CDR3 is TGCGCCAGCAGCCAAGTCCAAGCGGGGGCCTACGAGCAGTACTTC.

The chain employs TRBV6-1 and TRBJ1-2; 9 positions agree with TRBD1. The V and J ends lost 1 base and 7 bases, in that order; junction bases with no gene match: 10. Germline V gives CDR1 MNHNS, CDR2 SASEGT. The CDR3 runs 16 residues. CDR3 bases: TGTGCCAGCAGTGAAGGTCCGCCGGGACAGGGAGGTGGCTACACCTTC. This encodes CASSEGPPGQGGGYTF.

Worth noting for this clone: Other DNA sequences from this sample encode an identical CDR3 as well. The chain combines TRBV28 with TRBJ2-1; D is uncertain. The V end was cut by 4 bases, the J end by 7 bases, with 8 bases between. The germline V gene has CDR1 MDHEN and CDR2 SYDVKM. This CDR3 has 12 amino acids. The CDR3, as DNA: TGTGCCAGCAGTTCACCGTCGAATGAGCAGTTCTTC. It specifies CASSSPSNEQFF.

This chain links TRBV6-5 with TRBJ2-7, with D uncertain. Between the trimmed V and J ends, which lost 1 base and 9 bases, there was a span of 16 bases. Germline V gene data show CDR1 as MNHEY and CDR2 as SVGAGI. CDR3 size: 14 residues. The CDR3, as DNA: TGTGCCAGCAGTTACTATTCATCAAGCACGGGGCAGTACTTC. Its translation is CASSYYSSSTGQYF.

The V and J genes are TRBV9 and TRBJ2-5, with D perhaps TRBD1 (6 bases). V was trimmed by 6 bases and J by 5 bases, leaving 17 bases between them. Germline lookup yields CDR1 SGDLS and CDR2 YYNGEE. The CDR3 is 14 residues long. The CDR3, as DNA: TGTGCCAGCACTGGGGGCTCCCTCGGGGAGACCCAGTACTTC. It codes for CASTGGSLGETQYF. Full variable domain (rest looked up from reference TRBV9 and TRBJ2-5): DSGVTQTPKHLITATGQRVTLRCSPRSGDLSVYWYQQSLDQGLQFLIQYYNGEERAKGNILERFSAQQFPDLHSELNLSSLELGDSALYFCASTGGSLGETQYFGPGTRLLVL.

There are a few counts of this clone. The chain employs TRBV7-9 and TRBJ2-7, with 9 bases identical to TRBD2. This CDR3 is 16 amino acids long. The trim removed 3 bases at V and 0 bases at J, leaving 6 bases unmatched. Germline V CDR1 and CDR2: SEHNR, FQNEAQ (reference sequence). DNA for the CDR3: TGTGCCAGCAGCTTGCCAGCGGGAGGCCGCTCCTACGAGCAGTACTTC. As protein: CASSLPAGGRSYEQYF.

The chain uses TRBV28 and TRBJ2-4; 9 bases are shared with TRBD2. Germline V gene data show CDR1 as MDHEN and CDR2 as SYDVKM. The CDR3 is made up of 15 amino acids. V dropped 4 bases and J dropped 13; count of bases not matched to a gene: 14. The CDR3 bases are TGTGCCAGCAGTTACCCTGGGGTAGCGGGAGAGAGACAGTACTTC. It specifies CASSYPGVAGERQYF.

The chain has TRBV5-4 and TRBJ2-2; D is undetermined. Germline CDR1 reads SGHNT; CDR2 reads YYREEE (reference sequence). V lost 4 bases to trimming and J lost 3 bases, with 13 bases between them. The CDR3 runs 15 residues. CDR3 DNA: TGTGCCAGCAGCCACAGAAGTTCTTACACCGGGGAGCTGTTTTTT. Translating it yields CASSHRSSYTGELFF.

The chain employs TRBV4-1 and TRBJ2-2, with D perhaps matching TRBD1 (6 bases). With 2 bases removed from V and 2 bases from J, the gap between germline ends came to 9 bases. In germline, CDR1 is MGHRA, CDR2 YSYEKL. The CDR3 is made up of 15 amino acids. The CDR3 DNA follows: TGCGCCAGCAGCCAATCAGGGGCTAACACCGGGGAGCTGTTTTTT. Its translation: CASSQSGANTGELFF.

This clone was observed a few times. The rearrangement joins TRBV6-6 to TRBJ1-1; D gene uncertain. Germline loops: CDR1 MNHNY, CDR2 SVGAGI (reference sequence). CDR3 length equals 14 residues. V gave up 4 bases and J gave up 1 base, with 10 bases separating them. The CDR3 sequence is CASSSVRGNTEAFF. CDR3 coding DNA: TGTGCCAGCAGTTCGGTCCGCGGGAACACTGAAGCTTTCTTT.